These T cell receptor beta chains were read from a single sample in a study of control samples from healthy donors and cancer patients. Data came from immunoSEQ multiplex PCR; TCRdb stores just in-frame clones and leaves some out. Here the sample spans some 120,000 clones, about 95% being singletons. The material sequenced was blood. All receptors come from a man younger than 45 in good health. CDR3s include the opening cysteine and the closing phenylalanine or tryptophan. A D gene is named only where the DNA matches it firmly. Expanded clones get a size class; other rows say once, few or many, or leave the size out.

V	D	J	size	CDR3	DNA
TRBV11-3	.	TRBJ2-5	.	CASSQNLEETQYF	TGTGCCAGCAGCCAAAACCTGGAAGAGACCCAGTACTTC
TRBV4-1	.	TRBJ1-4	.	CASSQDWQGLGKLFF	TGCGCCAGCAGCCAAGATTGGCAGGGTTTAGGAAAACTGTTTTTT
TRBV5-4	.	TRBJ2-1	.	CASRYKIRPGVFNEQFF	TGTGCCAGCAGGTATAAAATCCGGCCCGGAGTTTTCAATGAGCAGTTCTTC
TRBV5-5	TRBD1	TRBJ2-3	.	CASSLRGLGTGGTDAQYF	TGTGCCAGCAGCTTGCGGGGTCTAGGGACAGGGGGCACAGATGCGCAGTATTTT
TRBV5-4	TRBD2	TRBJ2-1	.	CASSLGSGGPNEQFF	TGTGCCAGCAGCTTGGGTAGCGGGGGGCCCAATGAGCAGTTCTTC
TRBV19	TRBD2	TRBJ2-4	.	CASMRGSGEADKNIQYF	TGTGCCAGTATGAGGGGAAGCGGGGAGGCGGACAAAAACATTCAGTACTTC
TRBV14	.	TRBJ1-2	.	CASSPSVRDHYGYTF	TGTGCCAGCAGCCCGTCGGTGCGGGACCACTATGGCTACACCTTC
TRBV2	.	TRBJ2-7	.	CASIETGPMDEQYF	TGTGCCAGCATAGAGACAGGTCCTATGGACGAGCAGTACTTC
TRBV18	.	TRBJ1-4	.	CASSRRGVYPTNEKLFF	TGTGCCAGCTCACGACGGGGGGTCTACCCCACTAATGAAAAACTGTTTTTT
TRBV2	TRBD2	TRBJ2-3	once	CASSAQGGTDTQYF	TGTGCCAGCAGTGCGCAGGGAGGGACAGATACGCAGTATTTT
TRBV3-1/TRBV3-2	.	TRBJ2-1	.	CASSEGLNEQFF	TGTGCCAGCAGCGAAGGGTTGAATGAGCAGTTCTTC
TRBV3-1/TRBV3-2	.	TRBJ1-1	.	CASSQESGLNTEAFF	TGTGCCAGCAGCCAAGAGTCAGGCTTGAACACTGAAGCTTTCTTT
TRBV6-5	TRBD2	TRBJ2-3	.	CASSSGLGSTDTQYF	TGTGCCAGCAGTTCAGGACTAGGTAGCACAGATACGCAGTATTTT
TRBV5-1	TRBD1	TRBJ2-2	.	CAGDRASGELFF	TGCGCCGGCGACAGGGCCTCCGGGGAGCTGTTTTTT
TRBV18	.	TRBJ2-5	.	CASSPTERETQYF	TGTGCCAGCTCACCAACAGAGCGGGAGACCCAGTACTTC
TRBV6-2/TRBV6-3	.	TRBJ2-1	.	CASSYDGTFYEQFF	TGTGCCAGCAGTTACGACGGGACATTCTATGAGCAGTTCTTC
TRBV6-1	TRBD1	TRBJ1-6	.	CASSLQGSNNSPLHF	TGTGCCAGCAGTCTACAGGGGAGTAATAATTCACCCCTCCACTTT
TRBV7-9	.	TRBJ1-2	.	CASSSSGARGYGYTF	TGTGCCAGCAGCTCGTCAGGGGCCCGGGGCTATGGCTACACCTTC
TRBV6-2/TRBV6-3	TRBD1	TRBJ2-2	.	CASSHRDRFPGELFF	TGTGCCAGCAGCCACCGGGACAGATTCCCCGGGGAGCTGTTTTTT
TRBV4-1	.	TRBJ1-5	.	CASSQVFSGLSRPQHF	TGCGCCAGCAGCCAAGTCTTCTCAGGGCTGTCGAGGCCCCAGCATTTT
TRBV5-4	TRBD1	TRBJ1-5	.	CASSSGGGQGWDQPQHF	TGTGCCAGCAGCTCGGGGGGGGGACAGGGATGGGATCAGCCCCAGCATTTT
TRBV7-8	.	TRBJ1-2	.	CASSSPLGYGYTF	TGTGCCAGCAGCTCCCCTCTGGGCTATGGCTACACCTTC
TRBV3-1/TRBV3-2	TRBD1	TRBJ2-3	.	CASSHAITGDRDTQYF	TGTGCCAGCAGTCACGCGATAACAGGGGATCGCGATACGCAGTATTTT
TRBV6-5	TRBD1	TRBJ1-2	.	CASRPDRVNYGYTF	TGTGCCAGCAGGCCTGACAGGGTTAACTATGGCTACACCTTC
TRBV27	.	TRBJ1-6	.	CASSPYNSPLHF	TGTGCCAGCAGTCCTTATAATTCACCCCTCCACTTT
TRBV7-9	.	TRBJ1-2	.	CASSQTTESYGYTF	TGTGCCAGCAGCCAAACGACAGAATCCTATGGCTACACCTTC
TRBV25-1	TRBD1	TRBJ2-5	.	CASSATGAGTQYF	TGTGCCAGCAGTGCTACAGGGGCAGGGACCCAGTACTTC
TRBV30	TRBD1	TRBJ2-7	.	CAWRRQGVYEQYF	TGTGCCTGGAGGAGACAGGGGGTCTACGAGCAGTACTTC
TRBV5-1	.	TRBJ2-5	.	CASSLVAVGQETQYF	TGCGCCAGCAGCTTAGTGGCGGTGGGCCAAGAGACCCAGTACTTC
TRBV18	.	TRBJ1-3	.	CASSPSEGRGDTIYF	TGTGCCAGCTCACCATCGGAAGGGAGAGGAGACACCATATATTTT
TRBV28	.	TRBJ1-5	.	CASSLAGTDQPQHF	TGTGCCAGCAGTTTAGCAGGGACGGATCAGCCCCAGCATTTT
TRBV7-7	.	TRBJ2-1	.	CASSRLGDNEQFF	TGTGCTAGCAGCCGGCTCGGAGACAATGAGCAGTTCTTC
TRBV30	.	TRBJ1-1	.	CAWTGMRENTEAFF	TGTGCCTGGACAGGGATGAGGGAGAACACTGAAGCTTTCTTT
TRBV5-1	.	TRBJ1-6	.	CASSNRVDNSPLHF	TGCGCCAGCAGTAACAGGGTTGATAATTCACCCCTCCACTTT
TRBV4-1	.	TRBJ1-5	.	CASSQDWWDLGNQPQHF	TGCGCCAGCAGCCAAGATTGGTGGGATTTGGGCAATCAGCCCCAGCATTTT
TRBV2	.	TRBJ1-2	.	CASSLDSYYGYTF	TGTGCCAGCAGCTTGGACAGCTACTATGGCTACACCTTC
TRBV7-8	.	TRBJ2-7	.	CASSSNPSGYEQYF	TGTGCCAGCAGCTCTAATCCCTCGGGCTACGAGCAGTACTTC
TRBV2	TRBD1	TRBJ2-5	.	CASSRDRGRETQYF	TGTGCCAGCAGTAGGGACAGGGGGCGTGAGACCCAGTACTTC
TRBV2	.	TRBJ1-4	.	CASSASSATNEKLFF	TGTGCCAGCAGTGCCAGCAGTGCAACTAATGAAAAACTGTTTTTT
TRBV30	.	TRBJ2-6	.	CAWSAGASGANVLTF	TGTGCCTGGAGTGCCGGGGCATCTGGGGCCAACGTCCTGACTTTC
TRBV7-9	TRBD1	TRBJ1-1	once	CASSFSGQGYTEAFF	TGTGCCAGCAGCTTCTCTGGACAGGGATACACTGAAGCTTTCTTT
TRBV5-6	TRBD1	TRBJ2-3	.	CATGQGADTQYF	TGTGCCACGGGACAGGGGGCAGATACGCAGTATTTT
TRBV21-1	.	TRBJ1-6	.	CASRGDRGHWADNSPLHF	TGTGCCAGCAGAGGGGACAGGGGGCATTGGGCCGATAATTCACCCCTCCACTTT
TRBV27	TRBD1	TRBJ2-2	.	CASSLRRDRIELFF	TGTGCCAGCAGTCTACGCCGGGACAGAATAGAGCTGTTTTTT
TRBV11-2	.	TRBJ1-1	.	CASSLNRVSRGTEAFF	TGTGCCAGCAGCTTAAACCGGGTCTCACGGGGGACTGAAGCTTTCTTT
TRBV6-2/TRBV6-3	.	TRBJ2-5	.	CASSYSMRGETQYF	TGTGCCAGCAGTTACTCGATGAGGGGAGAGACCCAGTACTTC